This T cell receptor (beta chain) was retrieved from a study of CD8 T cells in ankylosing spondylitis. MiXCR, run by TCRdb on the 5' RACE reads, gives a single entry per CDR3 protein. This sample carries some 270,000 distinct CDR3 sequences, roughly 32% of them seen once, and the ten largest clones take around 4.2%. This TCR was recovered from a male donor with ankylosing spondylitis or in good health (not recorded which). Source material: blood, either unsorted or a sorted T cell fraction (not recorded which).

CDR3 coding DNA: TGTGCCAGCAGTTCCCGGACAGGATCGACAACTAATGAAAAACTGTTTTTT. It is translated as CASSSRTGSTTNEKLFF. The rearrangement links TRBV6-5 to TRBJ1-4; TRBD1 matches 7 bases. J gave up 0 bases and V 4 bases, and 8 bases lay outside the gene matches. The CDR3 extends over 17 amino acids. Germline CDR1 MNHEY, CDR2 SVGAGI.